The present T cell receptor (beta chain) was sequenced within a study of T cells in Graves' hyperthyroidism and ophthalmopathy. A note on this clonotype: At one end, the junction sequence differs from germline, possibly due to a read error.

In germline, CDR1 is MNHNS, CDR2 SASEGT. This CDR3 is 15 amino acids long. TCR beta CDR3 regions were amplified from RNA transcripts. In the first-round RT-PCR of the TCR CDR3, the HTBI primer set was used. TCRdb processed the multiplex PCR reads anew with MiXCR; each CDR3 protein has one entry. This sample carries 650,000 to 750,000 distinct CDR3 sequences, roughly 15% of them seen once, and the ten largest clones take around 9.6%. Sequencing was done on a sample of blood. The clonotype was recovered from a woman aged 18-29 years with Graves' hyperthyroidism. The J gene is TRBJ2-3, the V gene TRBV6-1; TRBD1 aligns across 7 bases. The CDR3 is CASSEEGGRTDTQYF. CDR3 DNA: TGTGCCAGCAGCGAAGAAGGGGGCCGCACAGATACGCAGTATTTT.